The TCR beta chain under discussion was sequenced for a study of vaccination and CD4 T cells after COVID-19. In the study overall: Six males and four females constituted the convalescent cohort, two of whom were Hispanic. A CEFX pool, an HIV-1 Nef pool, or no peptide went to control cultures.

Worth noting for this clonotype: The antigen is unknown.

The Oncomine TCR Beta short-read assay was applied to DNA of cultured CD4+ T cells. TCRdb re-called the PCR reads through MiXCR, storing one row per CDR3 protein. The sample holds 15,000 to 20,000 distinct CDR3 sequences; 50% to 60% are singletons and the top ten take almost 10%. General study results and limits: In convalescent patients, 304 of 307 vaccine-specific clones were mono-reactive for SARS-CoV-2 spike.

Treatment: approximately nine-day PBMC culture with coronavirus spike peptide pools or control peptides (ViraFEST assay). Per-well cultures of millions of PBMCs received 8.5 to 10 IU/ml IL-2 and around 9.3 ug/ml peptide pools. V gave up 6 bases and J gave up 4 bases, with 15 bases separating them. The CDR3 covers 14 residues. V is TRBV12-3 or TRBV12-4 and J is TRBJ1-1, with D perhaps matching TRBD1 (5 bases). Specimen: CD4+ T cells from blood, cultured in vitro, collected after SARS-CoV-2 vaccination. This receptor was taken from a human donor who had recovered from COVID-19. Here the CDR3 DNA reads TGTGCCAGCAGCTCCGGGACCTGGGGCACTGAAGCTTTCTTT. This sequence encodes CASSSGTWGTEAFF.